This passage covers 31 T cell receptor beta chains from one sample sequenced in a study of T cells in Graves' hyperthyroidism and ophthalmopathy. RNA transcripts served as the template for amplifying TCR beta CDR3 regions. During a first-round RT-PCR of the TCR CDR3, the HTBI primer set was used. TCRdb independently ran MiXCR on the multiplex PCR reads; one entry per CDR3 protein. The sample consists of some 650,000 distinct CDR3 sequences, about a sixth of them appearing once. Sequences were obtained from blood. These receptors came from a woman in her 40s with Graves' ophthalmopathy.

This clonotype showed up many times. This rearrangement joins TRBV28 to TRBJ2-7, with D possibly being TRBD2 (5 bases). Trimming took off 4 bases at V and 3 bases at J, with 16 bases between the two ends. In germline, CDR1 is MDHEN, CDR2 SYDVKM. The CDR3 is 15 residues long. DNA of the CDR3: TGTGCCAGCAGTTACCCCCGCCGGGATTACTACGAGCAGTACTTC. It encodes CASSYPRRDYYEQYF.

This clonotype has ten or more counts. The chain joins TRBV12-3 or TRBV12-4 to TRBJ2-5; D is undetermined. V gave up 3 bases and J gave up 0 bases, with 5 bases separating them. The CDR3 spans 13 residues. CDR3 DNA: TGTGCCAGCAGTTTTGGCCACCAAGAGACCCAGTACTTC. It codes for CASSFGHQETQYF.

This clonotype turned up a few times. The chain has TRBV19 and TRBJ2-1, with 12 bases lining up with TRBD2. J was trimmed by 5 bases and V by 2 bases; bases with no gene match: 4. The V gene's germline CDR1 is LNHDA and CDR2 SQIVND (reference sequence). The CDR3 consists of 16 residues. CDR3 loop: CASSITRLAGDNEQFF. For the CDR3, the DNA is TGTGCCAGTAGTATAACCCGACTAGCGGGAGACAATGAGCAGTTCTTC. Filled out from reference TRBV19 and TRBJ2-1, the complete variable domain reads DGGITQSPKYLFRKEGQNVTLSCEQNLNHDAMYWYRQDPGQGLRLIYYSQIVNDFQKGDIAEGYSVSREKKESFPLTVTSAQKNPTAFYLCASSITRLAGDNEQFFGPGTRLTVL.

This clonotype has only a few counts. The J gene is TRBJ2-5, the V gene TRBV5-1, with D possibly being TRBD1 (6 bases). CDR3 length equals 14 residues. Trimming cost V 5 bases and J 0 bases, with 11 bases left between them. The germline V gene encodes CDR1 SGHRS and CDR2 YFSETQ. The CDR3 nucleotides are TGCGCCAGCAGTACACAGGGTAACCAAGAGACCCAGTACTTC. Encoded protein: CASSTQGNQETQYF.

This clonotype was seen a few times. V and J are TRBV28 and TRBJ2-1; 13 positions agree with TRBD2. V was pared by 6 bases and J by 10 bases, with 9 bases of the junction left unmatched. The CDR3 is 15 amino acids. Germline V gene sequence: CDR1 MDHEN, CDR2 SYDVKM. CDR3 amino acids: CASRPTSGGAREQFF. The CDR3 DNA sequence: TGTGCCAGCAGGCCCACTAGCGGGGGGGCACGGGAGCAGTTCTTC.

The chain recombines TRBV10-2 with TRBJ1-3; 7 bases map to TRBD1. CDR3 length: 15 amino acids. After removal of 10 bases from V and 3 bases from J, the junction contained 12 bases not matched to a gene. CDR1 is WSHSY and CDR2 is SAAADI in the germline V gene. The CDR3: CATPRGQTNGNTIYF. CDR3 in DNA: TGCGCCACCCCGAGGGGACAGACTAATGGAAACACCATATATTTT.

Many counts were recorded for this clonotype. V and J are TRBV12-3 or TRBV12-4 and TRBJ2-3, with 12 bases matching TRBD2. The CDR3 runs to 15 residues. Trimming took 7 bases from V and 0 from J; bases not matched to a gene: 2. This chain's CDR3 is CASKLAGGSTDTQYF. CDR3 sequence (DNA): TGTGCCAGCAAACTAGCGGGGGGTAGCACAGATACGCAGTATTTT.

The CDR3 DNA sequence: TGTGCCAGCAGCTTGGGGGCCAGTGGCTATGGCTACACCTTC. This translates into CASSLGASGYGYTF. The rearrangement uses TRBV5-6 and TRBJ1-2; D remains unclear. Germline V gene sequence: CDR1 SGHDT, CDR2 YYEEEE. CDR3 length equals 14 residues. The germline V and J ends were trimmed by 0 bases and 4 bases, with 10 bases remaining between them. Drawing the rest from reference TRBV5-6 and TRBJ1-2, the complete variable domain is DAGVTQSPTHLIKTRGQQVTLRCSPKSGHDTVSWYQQALGQGPQFIFQYYEEEERQRGNFPDRFSGHQFPNYSSELNVNALLLGDSALYLCASSLGASGYGYTFGSGTRLTVV.

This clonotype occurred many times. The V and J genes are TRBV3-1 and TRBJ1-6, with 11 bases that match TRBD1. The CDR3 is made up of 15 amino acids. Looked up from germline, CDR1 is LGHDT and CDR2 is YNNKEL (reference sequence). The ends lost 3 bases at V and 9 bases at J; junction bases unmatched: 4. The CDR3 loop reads CASSQAGTGGSPLHF. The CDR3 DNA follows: TGTGCCAGCAGCCAGGCCGGGACAGGGGGTTCACCCCTCCACTTT. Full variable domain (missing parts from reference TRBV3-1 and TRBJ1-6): DTAVSQTPKYLVTQMGNDKSIKCEQNLGHDTMYWYKQDSKKFLKIMFSYNNKELIINETVPNRFSPKSPDKAHLNLHINSLELGDSAVYFCASSQAGTGGSPLHFGNGTRLTVT.

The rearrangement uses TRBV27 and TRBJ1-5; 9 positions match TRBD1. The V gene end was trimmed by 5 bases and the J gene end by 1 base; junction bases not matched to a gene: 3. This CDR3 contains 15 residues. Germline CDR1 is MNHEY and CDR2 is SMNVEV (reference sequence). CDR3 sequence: CASSRGQGSNQPQHF. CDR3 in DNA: TGTGCCAGCAGTAGAGGACAGGGGAGCAATCAGCCCCAGCATTTT.

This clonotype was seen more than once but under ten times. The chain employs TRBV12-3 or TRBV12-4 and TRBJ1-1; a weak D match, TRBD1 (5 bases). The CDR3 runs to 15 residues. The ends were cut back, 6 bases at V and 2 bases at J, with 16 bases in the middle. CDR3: CASRGAGNINTEAFF. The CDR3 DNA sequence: TGTGCCAGCAGAGGGGCAGGGAACATTAACACTGAAGCTTTCTTT.

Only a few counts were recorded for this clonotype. The CDR3 region is CASTGRGRGGYEQYF. CDR3 DNA sequence: TGTGCCAGCACAGGTAGAGGGCGCGGAGGATACGAGCAGTACTTC. This chain joins TRBV6-1 and TRBJ2-7; TRBD2 is a possible D gene (5 bases). The V gene lost 7 bases and the J gene lost 4 bases, with 20 bases spanning the gap. This CDR3 has 15 amino acids. Germline CDR1 and CDR2: MNHNS and SASEGT.

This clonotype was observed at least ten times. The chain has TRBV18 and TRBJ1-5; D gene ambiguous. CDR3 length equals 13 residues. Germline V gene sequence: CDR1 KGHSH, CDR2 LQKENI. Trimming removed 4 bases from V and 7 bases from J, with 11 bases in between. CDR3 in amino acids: CASSRDEKQPQHF. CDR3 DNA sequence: TGTGCCAGCTCACGGGATGAGAAACAGCCCCAGCATTTT.

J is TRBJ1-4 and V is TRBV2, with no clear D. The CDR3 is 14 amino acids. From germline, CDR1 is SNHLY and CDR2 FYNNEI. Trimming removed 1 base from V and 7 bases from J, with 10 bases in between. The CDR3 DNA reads TGTGCCAGCAGTGAAGATTGGATGGCTGAAAAACTGTTTTTT. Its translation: CASSEDWMAEKLFF.

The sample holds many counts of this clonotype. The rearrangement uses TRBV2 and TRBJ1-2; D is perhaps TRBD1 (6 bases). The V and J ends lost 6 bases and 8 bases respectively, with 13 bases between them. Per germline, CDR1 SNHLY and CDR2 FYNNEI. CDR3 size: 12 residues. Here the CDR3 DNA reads TGTGCCAGCAGGGTAGGGGGGCGAGGCTACACCTTC. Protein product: CASRVGGRGYTF.

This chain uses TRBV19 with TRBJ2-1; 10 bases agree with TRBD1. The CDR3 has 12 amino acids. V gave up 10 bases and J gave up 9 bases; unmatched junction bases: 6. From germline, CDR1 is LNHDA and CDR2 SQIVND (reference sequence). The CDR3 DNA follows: TGTGCCATCGGGACAGGGGTGTCTGAGCAGTTCTTC. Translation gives CAIGTGVSEQFF.

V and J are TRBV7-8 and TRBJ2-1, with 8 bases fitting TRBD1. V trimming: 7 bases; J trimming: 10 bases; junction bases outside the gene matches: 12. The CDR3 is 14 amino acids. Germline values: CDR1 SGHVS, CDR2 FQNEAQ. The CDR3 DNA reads TGTGCCAGCACCGACCGGACAGGGCTTAAGGAGCAGTTCTTC. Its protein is CASTDRTGLKEQFF.

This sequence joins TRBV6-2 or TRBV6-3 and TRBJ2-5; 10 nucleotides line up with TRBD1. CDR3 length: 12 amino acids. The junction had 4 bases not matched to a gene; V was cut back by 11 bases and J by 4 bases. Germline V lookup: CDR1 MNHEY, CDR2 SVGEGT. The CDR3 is CAVGTGVETQYF. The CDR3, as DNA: TGTGCCGTCGGGACAGGGGTAGAGACCCAGTACTTC.

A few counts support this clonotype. CDR3 residues: CASSGGQGASPGELFF. In DNA form, the CDR3 reads TGCGCCAGCAGCGGGGGACAGGGGGCATCTCCGGGGGAGCTGTTTTTT. The chain combines TRBV5-1 with TRBJ2-2; 12 positions match TRBD1. The V and J ends lost 4 bases and 8 bases, in that order; junction bases with no gene match: 9. In germline, CDR1 is SGHRS, CDR2 YFSETQ. CDR3 length equals 16 residues.

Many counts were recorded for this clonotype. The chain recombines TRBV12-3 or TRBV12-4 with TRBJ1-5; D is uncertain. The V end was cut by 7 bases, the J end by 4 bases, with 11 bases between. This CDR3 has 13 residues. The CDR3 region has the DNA TGTGCCAGCAAAGGTGCAGCTAATCAGCCCCAGCATTTT. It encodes CASKGAANQPQHF.

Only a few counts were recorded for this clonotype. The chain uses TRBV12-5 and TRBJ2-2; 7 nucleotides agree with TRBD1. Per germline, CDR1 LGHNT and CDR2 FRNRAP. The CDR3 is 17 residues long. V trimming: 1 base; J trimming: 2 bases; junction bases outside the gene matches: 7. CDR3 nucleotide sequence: TGTGCTAGTGGTTTGGCCCGGGACAGTTTCAACACCGGGGAGCTGTTTTTT. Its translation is CASGLARDSFNTGELFF.

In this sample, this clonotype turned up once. The CDR3 nucleotides read TGCAGTGCTAGTGGACTGGGGGGGAGGGAGACCCAGTACTTC. Its translation: CSASGLGGRETQYF. This chain links TRBV20-1 with TRBJ2-5; 7 bases line up with TRBD2. The CDR3 has 14 residues. The junction had 9 bases not matched to a gene; V was cut back by 3 bases and J by 5 bases. Germline-derived CDR1 and CDR2 are DFQATT and SNEGSKA (reference sequence).

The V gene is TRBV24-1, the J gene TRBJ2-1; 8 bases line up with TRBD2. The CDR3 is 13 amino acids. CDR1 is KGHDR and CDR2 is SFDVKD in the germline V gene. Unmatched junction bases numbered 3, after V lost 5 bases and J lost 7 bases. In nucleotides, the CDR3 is TGTGCCACCAGTGCGGGAGGGCCAAATGAGCAGTTCTTC. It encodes CATSAGGPNEQFF.

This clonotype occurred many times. CDR3 residues: CASSLASGLYNEQFF. In DNA, the CDR3 is TGTGCCAGCAGCTTAGCGTCCGGATTATACAATGAGCAGTTCTTC. J is TRBJ2-1 and V is TRBV7-8; D not certain. Looked up from germline, CDR1 is SGHVS and CDR2 is FQNEAQ. The CDR3 spans 15 residues. V lost 0 bases and J lost 4, with 10 bases in between. Supplemented by reference TRBV7-8 and TRBJ2-1, the full variable domain reads GAGVSQSPRYKVAKRGQDVALRCDPISGHVSLFWYQQALGQGPEFLTYFQNEAQLDKSGLPSDRFFAERPEGSVSTLKIQRTQQEDSAVYLCASSLASGLYNEQFFGPGTRLTVL.

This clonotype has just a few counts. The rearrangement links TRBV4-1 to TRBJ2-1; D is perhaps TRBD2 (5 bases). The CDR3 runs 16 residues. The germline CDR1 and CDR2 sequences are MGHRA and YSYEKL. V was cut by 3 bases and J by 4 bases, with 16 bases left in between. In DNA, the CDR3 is TGCGCCAGCAGCCACCTGAGGAGGACGGGATACAATGAGCAGTTCTTC. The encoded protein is CASSHLRRTGYNEQFF.

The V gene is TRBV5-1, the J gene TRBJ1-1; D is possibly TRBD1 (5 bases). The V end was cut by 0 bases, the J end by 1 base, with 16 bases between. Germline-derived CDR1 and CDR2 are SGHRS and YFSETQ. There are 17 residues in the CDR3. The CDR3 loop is CASSLGWGGQGNTEAFF. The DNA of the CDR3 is TGCGCCAGCAGCTTGGGGTGGGGGGGTCAAGGGAACACTGAAGCTTTCTTT.

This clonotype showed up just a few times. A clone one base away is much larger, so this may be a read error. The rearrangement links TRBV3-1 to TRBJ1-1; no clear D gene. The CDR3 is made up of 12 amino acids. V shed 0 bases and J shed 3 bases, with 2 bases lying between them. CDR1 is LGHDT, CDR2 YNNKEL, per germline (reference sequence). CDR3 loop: CASSQDHTEAFF. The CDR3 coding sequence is TGTGCCAGCAGCCAAGATCACACTGAAGCTTTCTTT. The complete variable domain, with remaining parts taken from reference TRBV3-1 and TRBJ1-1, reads DTAVSQTPKYLVTQMGNDKSIKCEQNLGHDTMYWYKQDSKKFLKIMFSYNNKELIINETVPNRFSPKSPDKAHLNLHINSLELGDSAVYFCASSQDHTEAFFGQGTRLTVV.

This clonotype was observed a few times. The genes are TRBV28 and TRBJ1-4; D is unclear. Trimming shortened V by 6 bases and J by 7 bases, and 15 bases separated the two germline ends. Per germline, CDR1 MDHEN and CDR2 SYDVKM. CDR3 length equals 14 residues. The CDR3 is CASRAPKGFEKLFF. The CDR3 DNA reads TGTGCCAGCAGGGCTCCGAAGGGCTTTGAAAAACTGTTTTTT.

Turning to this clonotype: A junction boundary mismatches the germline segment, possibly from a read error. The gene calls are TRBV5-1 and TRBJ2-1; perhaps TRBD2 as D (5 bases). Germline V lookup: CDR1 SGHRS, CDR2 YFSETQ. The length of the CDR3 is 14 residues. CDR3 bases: TGCGCCAGCAGCTTGCGAGGGTTAGACAATGAGCAGCTCTTC. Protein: CASSLRGLDNEQLF.

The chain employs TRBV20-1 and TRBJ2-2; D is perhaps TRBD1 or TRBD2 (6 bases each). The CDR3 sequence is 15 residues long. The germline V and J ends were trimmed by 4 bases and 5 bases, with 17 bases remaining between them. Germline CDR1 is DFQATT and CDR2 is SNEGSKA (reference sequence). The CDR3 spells CSAKSVAGTTGELFF. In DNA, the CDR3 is TGCAGTGCTAAGTCGGTTGCGGGGACAACCGGGGAGCTGTTTTTT.

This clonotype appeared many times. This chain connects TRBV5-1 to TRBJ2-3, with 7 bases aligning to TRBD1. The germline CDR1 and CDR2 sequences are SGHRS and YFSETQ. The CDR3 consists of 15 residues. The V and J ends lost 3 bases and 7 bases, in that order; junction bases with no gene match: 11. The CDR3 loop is CASSSFRDSGNTQYF. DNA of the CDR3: TGCGCCAGCAGCTCTTTCCGGGACAGCGGTAATACGCAGTATTTT.